Below are 24 T cell receptor beta chains sequenced from a single sample in a study of prognosis after radiotherapy for stage I lung cancer. Genomic DNA yielded TCR beta CDR3, amplified by two-round multiplex PCR. TRBV and TRBJ genes each had their own specific primers in first-round PCR. TCRdb redid the calling of the multiplex PCR reads with MiXCR, one entry per CDR3 protein. The data contain around 56,000 distinct CDR3 sequences, 26% of them seen just once; the ten biggest clones take up under 10%. This specimen was PBMCs, taken before or after stereotactic body radiation therapy (not recorded which). These receptor sequences come from a donor over 45 with non-small cell lung cancer.

This clonotype has only a few counts. Since a far larger clone is one base different, this is likely a read error. Likely a read error: the CDR3 ends without its conserved phenylalanine or tryptophan. The chain couples TRBV6-9 to TRBJ2-1, with D possibly being TRBD1 or TRBD2 (5 bases each). Trimming removed 3 bases from V and 8 bases from J, with 20 bases in between. The length of the CDR3 is 16 residues. CDR1 is MNHGY and CDR2 is SVAAGI in the germline V gene. The CDR3 sequence: CASSYRGGPSSDEQFS. DNA for the CDR3: TGTGCCAGCAGTTACCGTGGGGGACCCTCCAGCGATGAGCAGTTCTCC.

Comment on this clonotype: A much more abundant neighbour one base away suggests this may be a read error. The rearrangement joins TRBV28 to TRBJ1-6, with D hard to call. Germline CDR1 and CDR2: MDHEN and SYDVKM. This CDR3 comprises 18 residues. As DNA, the CDR3 is TGTGCCGGCAGTCCATCACGAACCGCGAACTCCTATAATTCACCCCTCCACTTT. This translates into CAGSPSRTANSYNSPLHF.

With regard to this clonotype: Possible read error: a much larger clone is one base away. V and J are TRBV5-5 and TRBJ1-1, with D tentatively TRBD1 (6 bases). The CDR3 loop spans 15 amino acids. Germline lookup yields CDR1 SGHKS and CDR2 YYEKEE (reference sequence). Between the trimmed V and J ends, which lost 3 bases and 4 bases, there was a span of 16 bases. CDR3 loop: CASSWRGGWSTEAFF. CDR3 nucleotides: TGTGCCAGCAGCTGGCGAGGGGGTTGGTCCACTGAAGCTTTCTTT. Full variable domain (remainder filled in from reference TRBV5-5 and TRBJ1-1): DAGVTQSPTHLIKTRGQQVTLRCSPISGHKSVSWYQQVLGQGPQFIFQYYEKEERGRGNFPDRFSARQFPNYSSELNVNALLLGDSALYLCASSWRGGWSTEAFFGQGTRLTVV.

As DNA, the CDR3 is TGCAGTGCTCCGACAGGGAATCAGCCCCAGCATTTT. This gives the protein CSAPTGNQPQHF. The genes are TRBV20-1 and TRBJ1-5; 7 bases agree with TRBD1. This CDR3 spans 12 amino acids. Germline lookup yields CDR1 DFQATT and CDR2 SNEGSKA (reference sequence). J lost 4 bases, V lost 5 bases, and 2 bases had no gene match.

This clonotype rates as medium-sized. The chain has TRBV6-5 and TRBJ2-1; 9 positions agree with TRBD2. The germline V gene encodes CDR1 MNHEY and CDR2 SVGAGI. V dropped 1 base and J dropped 5; count of bases not matched to a gene: 3. The CDR3 spans 15 residues. The CDR3 bases are TGTGCCAGCAGTTACTGGGCGGGGGGGCACAATGAGCAGTTCTTC. It yields the protein CASSYWAGGHNEQFF.

The table lists this clonotype with many counts. The rearrangement links TRBV15 to TRBJ2-6, with D perhaps TRBD2 (6 bases). V was trimmed by 0 bases and J by 1 base, leaving 7 bases between them. This CDR3 comprises 16 residues. Germline V CDR1 and CDR2: LNHNV, YYDKDF (reference sequence). CDR3 coding DNA: TGTGCCACCAGCAGAGATGGGGGGTCTGGGGCCAACGTCCTGACTTTC. Residues: CATSRDGGSGANVLTF. Full variable domain (remainder filled in from reference TRBV15 and TRBJ2-6): DAMVIQNPRYQVTQFGKPVTLSCSQTLNHNVMYWYQQKSSQAPKLLFHYYDKDFNNEADTPDNFQSRRPNTSFCFLDIRSPGLGDTAMYLCATSRDGGSGANVLTFGAGSRLTVL.

Ten or more counts support this clonotype. The rearrangement joins TRBV6-1 to TRBJ2-7; 7 nucleotides line up with TRBD1. This CDR3 has 13 residues. Germline trimming cut 7 bases from V and 3 bases from J; bases unmatched to any gene: 6. The germline V gene has CDR1 MNHNS and CDR2 SASEGT. Here the CDR3 DNA reads TGTGCCAGCAAGGAACAGGGGAACTACGAGCAGTACTTC. Translation: CASKEQGNYEQYF.

This clonotype came up many times. The CDR3 here is CASSLSRAGDEQYF. In DNA, the CDR3 is TGTGCCAGCAGCTTGTCCCGCGCCGGGGACGAGCAGTACTTC. The chain joins TRBV7-2 to TRBJ2-7; the D gene is possibly TRBD2 (5 bases). Deletions cut 3 bases from V and 5 bases from J, with 14 bases between. The CDR3 contains 14 residues. Germline CDR1 reads SGHTA; CDR2 reads FQGNSA.

As to this clonotype: The germline gene is not matched at one end of the junction; a read error may be the cause. The genes are TRBV19 and TRBJ1-6, with D tentatively TRBD1 (6 bases). This CDR3 contains 16 residues. From germline, CDR1 is LNHDA and CDR2 SQIVND (reference sequence). CDR3 in DNA: TGTGCCAGTAGTATGGGGGCGAGCTCCTATAATTCAACCCTCCACTTT. Translating it yields CASSMGASSYNSTLHF.

This clonotype was detected many times. The chain couples TRBV7-8 to TRBJ2-1; possible D gene TRBD2, 8 bases. V was trimmed by 5 bases and J by 4 bases, leaving 15 bases between them. CDR3 size: 15 residues. In germline, CDR1 is SGHVS, CDR2 FQNEAQ. The CDR3 sequence is CASSPREGAYNEQFF. The CDR3 bases are TGTGCCAGCAGCCCCCGGGAGGGGGCTTACAATGAGCAGTTCTTC.

This clonotype has a count of ten or more. The genes are TRBV7-8 and TRBJ2-2; tentatively, D is TRBD1 or TRBD2 (6 bases each). V was cut by 1 base and J by 5 bases, with 11 bases left in between. Germline V gene lookup returns CDR1 SGHVS and CDR2 FQNEAQ. CDR3 length equals 15 residues. CDR3 sequence (DNA): TGTGCCAGCAGCTTAGGAGGGGGGAGGACCGGGGAGCTGTTTTTT. It is translated as CASSLGGGRTGELFF.

This clonotype was observed many times. The chain combines TRBV7-3 with TRBJ2-2; perhaps TRBD1 as D (5 bases). The germline CDR1 and CDR2 sequences are SGHTA and FQGTGA. V was clipped by 1 base and J by 5 bases, with 14 bases between them. The CDR3 has 16 amino acids. CDR3 amino acids: CASSLNQGSLTGELFF. The CDR3 bases are TGTGCCAGCAGCTTAAACCAGGGCTCCTTAACCGGGGAGCTGTTTTTT.

This clonotype has ten or more counts. The chain carries TRBV10-2 and TRBJ2-7, with 8 positions matching TRBD1. The germline gives CDR1 WSHSY, CDR2 SAAADI. The CDR3 runs 14 residues. V lost 11 bases, J lost 4 bases, and 13 bases stayed unmatched. Here the CDR3 reads CALSRGTGLYEQYF. CDR3 nucleotide sequence: TGCGCCTTATCTCGTGGGACAGGACTTTACGAGCAGTACTTC.

This clonotype was counted a few times. J is TRBJ2-3 and V is TRBV29-1, with D uncertain. CDR3 length: 12 amino acids. Germline CDR1 SQVTM, CDR2 ANQGSEA. The CDR3 sequence is CTTVEGTDTQYF. Here the CDR3 DNA reads TGCACCACGGTCGAGGGCACAGATACGCAGTATTTT.

A note on this clonotype: A read error may be the cause here, since a much bigger clone is one base away. The genes are TRBV28 and TRBJ2-2, with D unclear. CDR1 and CDR2 from the germline V gene are MDHEN and SYDVKM. This CDR3 is built from 13 residues. The CDR3 DNA reads TGTGCCATCAGTTTACGGGTCACCGGGGAGCTGTTTTTT. This gives the protein CAISLRVTGELFF.

This clonotype has more than one count but fewer than ten. For the CDR3, the DNA is TGTGCCAGCAGCTTGACAGGGGGAGCTCAAGAGACCCAGTACTTC. This sequence encodes CASSLTGGAQETQYF. The V and J genes are TRBV5-4 and TRBJ2-5; 8 nucleotides match TRBD1. CDR3 length: 15 amino acids. Germline V gene lookup returns CDR1 SGHNT and CDR2 YYREEE (reference sequence). V shed 1 base and J 2 bases; nucleotides not matched to a gene: 4.

This clonotype was counted only a few times. A much larger clonotype is one base distant, so this may be a read error. The rearrangement joins TRBV5-1 to TRBJ2-5; TRBD2 agrees at 10 bases. The CDR3 totals 18 residues. Trimming at V came to 0 bases and at J to 1 base, leaving 9 bases not matched to a gene. Looked up from germline, CDR1 is SGHRS and CDR2 is YFSETQ. The CDR3 DNA reads as TGCGCCAGCAGCTTGGAAGGACTAGCGGCATTGCTCCAAGAGACCCAGTACTTC. Protein sequence: CASSLEGLAALLQETQYF.

Concerning this clonotype itself: Since a far larger clone is one base different, this is likely a read error. The chain employs TRBV6-4 and TRBJ2-7, with D perhaps matching TRBD1 (6 bases). The CDR3 length is 14 residues. The ends were cut back, 8 bases at V and 1 base at J, with 15 bases in the middle. Looked up from germline, CDR1 is MRHNA and CDR2 is SNTAGT. The CDR3 DNA reads as TGTGCCAGCGGGTTAAGGCAGGGGTCCTACGAGCAGTACTTC. Amino acid sequence: CASGLRQGSYEQYF.

As concerns this clonotype: At one end the junction does not follow the germline gene, possibly because of a read error. The genes are TRBV6-1 and TRBJ2-6; no reliable D call. CDR1 and CDR2 from the germline V gene are MNHNS and SASEGT. This CDR3 has 16 residues. Here the CDR3 DNA reads TGTGCCAGCAGTAATGCCTCTGGCGCTGGGGACAACGTCCTGACTTTC. This codes for CASSNASGAGDNVLTF.

This clonotype was seen repeatedly, ten times or more. This chain uses TRBV5-1 with TRBJ1-5, with D perhaps matching TRBD1 (6 bases). V lost 0 bases, J lost 6 bases, and 13 bases lay in between. The CDR3 is 15 residues long. Germline values: CDR1 SGHRS, CDR2 YFSETQ. DNA of the CDR3: TGCGCCAGCAGCTTGGGGACAGCCGCTCCTCAGCCCCAGCATTTT. Encoded protein: CASSLGTAAPQPQHF.

This clonotype was found many times. The chain uses TRBV20-1 and TRBJ2-1, with 9 nucleotides matching TRBD1. This CDR3 spans 16 amino acids. CDR1 and CDR2 from the germline V gene are DFQATT and SNEGSKA (reference sequence). After removal of 4 bases from V and 0 bases from J, the junction contained 7 bases not matched to a gene. CDR3 amino acids: CSAKGQGVPSYNEQFF. DNA for the CDR3: TGCAGTGCTAAGGGACAGGGCGTTCCCTCCTACAATGAGCAGTTCTTC.

This clonotype was recorded at least ten times. CDR3 nucleotide sequence: TGTGCCACCAGTGACCAGGACAGAAGCTCCTACAATGAGCAGTTCTTC. Its protein is CATSDQDRSSYNEQFF. The chain links TRBV24-1 to TRBJ2-1; D may be TRBD1 (6 bases). This CDR3 is 16 amino acids long. The ends were cut back, 4 bases at V and 0 bases at J, with 12 bases in the middle. Germline CDR1 reads KGHDR; CDR2 reads SFDVKD.

This clonotype was detected many times. This chain's CDR3 is CASSGTTGTGYYNEQFF. The CDR3 DNA sequence: TGTGCCAGCAGCGGGACCACAGGGACAGGGTACTACAATGAGCAGTTCTTC. The V call is TRBV9, the J call TRBJ2-1; 9 bases match TRBD1. V shed 3 bases, J shed 3 bases, and the junction held 10 bases outside the gene matches. Germline CDR1 and CDR2: SGDLS and YYNGEE. The CDR3 runs 17 residues.

This clonotype was detected many times. The DNA for the CDR3 is TGTGCCAGCAGAGTGAGACAGCCGAACACTGAAGCTTTCTTT. Protein: CASRVRQPNTEAFF. The chain employs TRBV6-1 and TRBJ1-1; D perhaps matches TRBD1 (5 bases). The CDR3 consists of 14 residues. V was clipped by 6 bases and J by 1 base, with 12 bases between them. Germline assignment: CDR1 MNHNS and CDR2 SASEGT.